The T cell receptor beta chain under discussion was sequenced for a study of graft-versus-host responses after intestinal transplantation. Germline-derived CDR1 and CDR2 are MNHEY and SMNVEV (reference sequence). The V gene end was trimmed by 10 bases and the J gene end by 2 bases; junction bases not matched to a gene: 6. The CDR3 extends over 13 amino acids. Measured with immunoSEQ multiplex PCR; TCRdb has only the in-frame clones, and not every one. The sample records 7,500 to 9,000 clones, over 90% being singletons. Study results and caveats: GvH clones turned up in recipient marrow; some had shown up first in ileum or blood. High graft-versus-host to host-versus-graft clonal ratios were seen in allografts of patients with graft-donor T cell macrochimerism.

For this clone: Its matching antigen is unknown.

The TCR was taken from a human patient who received an intestinal transplant, so some T cells may come from the graft donor. The source material was PBMCs, sampled 11 days after intestinal transplantation. This chain links TRBV27 with TRBJ1-1; 8 nucleotides align to TRBD1. The CDR3 DNA reads TGTGCCACCCGACAGGGGCGAAACACTGAAGCTTTCTTT. It specifies CATRQGRNTEAFF.